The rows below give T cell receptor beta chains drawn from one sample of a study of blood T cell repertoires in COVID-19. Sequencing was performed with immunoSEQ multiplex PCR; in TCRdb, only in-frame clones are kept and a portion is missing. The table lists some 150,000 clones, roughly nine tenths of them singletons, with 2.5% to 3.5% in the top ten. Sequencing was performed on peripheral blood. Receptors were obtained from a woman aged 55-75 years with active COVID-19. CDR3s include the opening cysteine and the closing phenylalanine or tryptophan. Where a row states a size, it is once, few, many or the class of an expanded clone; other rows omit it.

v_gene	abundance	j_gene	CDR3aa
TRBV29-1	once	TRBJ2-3	CSVDLAGSAGGTDTQYF
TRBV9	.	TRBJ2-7	CASSAGTSGMNEQYF
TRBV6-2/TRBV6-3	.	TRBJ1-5	CASSGDRGLGQPQHF
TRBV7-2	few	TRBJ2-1	CASSLALAGGEQFF
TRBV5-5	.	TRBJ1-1	CASSFDRNTEAFF
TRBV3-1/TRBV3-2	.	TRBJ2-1	CASRLSSGSGEQFF
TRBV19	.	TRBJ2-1	CASSIAGALSSYNEQFF
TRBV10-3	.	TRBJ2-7	CAISDPGQGLYEQYF
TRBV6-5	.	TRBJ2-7	CASKVEGGPYEQYF
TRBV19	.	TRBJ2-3	CASSIGVAPRSDTQYF
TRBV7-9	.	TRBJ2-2	CASSAQGRTGELFF
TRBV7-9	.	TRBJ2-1	CASSAKLASGRLDEQFF
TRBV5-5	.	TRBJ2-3	CASSLAIRAGTQYF
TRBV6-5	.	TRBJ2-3	CASSLGSGRTDTQYF
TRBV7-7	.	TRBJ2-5	CASSLAGGGGETQYF
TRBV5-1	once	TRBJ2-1	CASSLAGVRHNEQFF
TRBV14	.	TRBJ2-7	CASSHGVSLPYEQYF
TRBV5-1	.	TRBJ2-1	CASNYRTQSYNEQFF
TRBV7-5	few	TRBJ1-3	CVRSLTDGRCHYGNTIYF
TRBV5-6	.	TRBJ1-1	CASSLFHRGNTEAFF
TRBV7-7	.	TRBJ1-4	CASGQGAGGGEKLFF
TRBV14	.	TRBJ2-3	CASSPKGSEFAQYF
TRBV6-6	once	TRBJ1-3	CASSYGQVSSGNTIYF
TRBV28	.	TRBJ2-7	CASSEQPSHYEQYF
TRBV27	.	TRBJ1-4	CASSLQGPATNEKLFF
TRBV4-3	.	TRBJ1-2	CASSQTDRGGYTF
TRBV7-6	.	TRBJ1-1	CASSSHSTGGTTEAFF
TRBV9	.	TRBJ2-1	CASSVGSYLEQFF